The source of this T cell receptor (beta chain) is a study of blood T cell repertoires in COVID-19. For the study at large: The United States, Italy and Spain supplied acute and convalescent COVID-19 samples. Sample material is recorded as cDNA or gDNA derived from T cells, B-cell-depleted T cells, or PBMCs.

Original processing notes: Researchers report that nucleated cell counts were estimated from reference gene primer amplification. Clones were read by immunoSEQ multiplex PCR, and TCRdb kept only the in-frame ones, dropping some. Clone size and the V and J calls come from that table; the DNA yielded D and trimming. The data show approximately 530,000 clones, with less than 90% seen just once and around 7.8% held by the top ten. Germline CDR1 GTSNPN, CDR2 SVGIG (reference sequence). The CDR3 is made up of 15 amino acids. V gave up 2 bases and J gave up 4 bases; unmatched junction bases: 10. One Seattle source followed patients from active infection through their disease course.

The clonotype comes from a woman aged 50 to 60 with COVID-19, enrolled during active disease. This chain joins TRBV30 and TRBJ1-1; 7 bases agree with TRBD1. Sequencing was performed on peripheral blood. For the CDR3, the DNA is TGTGCCTGGAGTACAGAAGGGGGCTCGGGCACTGAAGCTTTCTTT. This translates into CAWSTEGGSGTEAFF. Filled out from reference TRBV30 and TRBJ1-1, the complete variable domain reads SQTIHQWPATLVQPVGSPLSLECTVEGTSNPNLYWYRQAAGRGLQLLFYSVGIGQISSEVPQNLSASRPQDRQFILSSKKLLLSDSGFYLCAWSTEGGSGTEAFFGQGTRLTVV.